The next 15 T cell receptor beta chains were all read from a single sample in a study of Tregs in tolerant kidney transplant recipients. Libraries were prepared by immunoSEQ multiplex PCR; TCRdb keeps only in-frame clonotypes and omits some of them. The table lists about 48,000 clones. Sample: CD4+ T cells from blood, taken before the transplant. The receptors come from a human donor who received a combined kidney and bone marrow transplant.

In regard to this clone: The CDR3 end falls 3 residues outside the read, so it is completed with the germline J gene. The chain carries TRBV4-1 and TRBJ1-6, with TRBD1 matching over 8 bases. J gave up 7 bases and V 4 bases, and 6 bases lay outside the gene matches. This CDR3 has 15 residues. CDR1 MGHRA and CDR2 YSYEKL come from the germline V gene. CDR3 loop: CASSPGDRGNSPLHF. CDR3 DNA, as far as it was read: TGCGCCAGCAGCCCAGGTGACAGGGGAAATTCACCC.

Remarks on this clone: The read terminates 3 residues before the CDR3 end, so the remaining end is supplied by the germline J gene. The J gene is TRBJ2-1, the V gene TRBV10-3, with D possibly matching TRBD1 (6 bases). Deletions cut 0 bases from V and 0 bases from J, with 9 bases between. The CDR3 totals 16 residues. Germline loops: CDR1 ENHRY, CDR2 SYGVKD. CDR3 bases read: TGTGCCATCAGTGAGTCGAGGGGGAGCTCCTACAATGAG. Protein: CAISESRGSSYNE. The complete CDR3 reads CAISESRGSSYNEQFF.

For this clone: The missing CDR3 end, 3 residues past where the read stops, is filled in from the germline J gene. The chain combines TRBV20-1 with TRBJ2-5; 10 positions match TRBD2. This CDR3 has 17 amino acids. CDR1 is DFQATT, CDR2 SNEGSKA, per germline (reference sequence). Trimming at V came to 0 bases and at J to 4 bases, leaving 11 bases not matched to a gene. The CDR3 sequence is CSARDPEREGLSETQYF. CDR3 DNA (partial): TGCAGTGCTAGAGATCCCGAGCGGGAGGGCCTATCAGAGACC.

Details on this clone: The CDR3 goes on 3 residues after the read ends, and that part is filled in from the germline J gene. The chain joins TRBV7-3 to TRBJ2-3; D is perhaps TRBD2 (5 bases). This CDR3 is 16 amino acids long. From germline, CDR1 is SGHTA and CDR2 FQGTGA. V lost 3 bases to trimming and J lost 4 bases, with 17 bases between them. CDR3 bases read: TGTGCCAGCAGCTTGCAGATAGACTATAATGCAGATACG. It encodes CASSLQIDYNADT. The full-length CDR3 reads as CASSLQIDYNADTQYF.

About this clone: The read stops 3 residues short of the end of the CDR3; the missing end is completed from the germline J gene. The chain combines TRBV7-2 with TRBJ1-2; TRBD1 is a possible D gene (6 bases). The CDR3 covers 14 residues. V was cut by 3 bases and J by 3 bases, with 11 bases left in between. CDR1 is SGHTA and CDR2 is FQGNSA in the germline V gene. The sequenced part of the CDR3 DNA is TGTGCCAGCAGCTTGGGCTACAGGGACTATGGC. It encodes CASSLGYRDYG. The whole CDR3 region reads CASSLGYRDYGYTF.

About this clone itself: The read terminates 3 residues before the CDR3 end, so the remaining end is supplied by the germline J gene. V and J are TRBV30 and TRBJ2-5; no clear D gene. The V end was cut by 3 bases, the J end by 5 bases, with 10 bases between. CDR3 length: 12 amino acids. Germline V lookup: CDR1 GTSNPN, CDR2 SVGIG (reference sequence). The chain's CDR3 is CAWRFQTETQYF. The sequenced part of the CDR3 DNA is TGTGCCTGGAGATTCCAAACTGAGACC.

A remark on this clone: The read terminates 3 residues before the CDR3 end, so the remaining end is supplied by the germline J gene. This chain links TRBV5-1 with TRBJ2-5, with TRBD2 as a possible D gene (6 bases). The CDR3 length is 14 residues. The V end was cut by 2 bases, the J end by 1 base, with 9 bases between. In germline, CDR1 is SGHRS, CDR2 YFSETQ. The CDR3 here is CASSLGAGQETQYF. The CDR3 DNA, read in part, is TGCGCCAGCAGCTTAGGAGCGGGCCAAGAGACC.

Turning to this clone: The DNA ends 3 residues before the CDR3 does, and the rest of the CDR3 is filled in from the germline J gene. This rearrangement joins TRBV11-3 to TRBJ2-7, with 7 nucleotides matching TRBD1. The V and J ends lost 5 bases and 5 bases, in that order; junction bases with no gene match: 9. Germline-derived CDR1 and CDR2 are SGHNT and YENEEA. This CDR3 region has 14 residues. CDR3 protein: CASSPGTADNEQYF. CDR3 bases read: TGTGCCAGCAGCCCCGGGACAGCGGACAACGAG.

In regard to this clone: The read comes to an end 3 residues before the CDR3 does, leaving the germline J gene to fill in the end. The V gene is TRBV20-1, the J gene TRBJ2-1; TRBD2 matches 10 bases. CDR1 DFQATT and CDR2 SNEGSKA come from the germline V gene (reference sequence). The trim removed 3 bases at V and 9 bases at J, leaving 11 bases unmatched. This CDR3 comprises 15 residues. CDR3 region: CSARTGLAIPGEQFF. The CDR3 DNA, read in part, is TGCAGTGCTAGGACGGGACTAGCGATCCCTGGTGAG.

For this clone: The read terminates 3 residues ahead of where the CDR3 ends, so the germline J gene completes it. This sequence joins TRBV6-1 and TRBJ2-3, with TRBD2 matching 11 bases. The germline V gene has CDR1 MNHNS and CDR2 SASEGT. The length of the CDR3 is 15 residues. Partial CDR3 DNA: TGTGCCAGCAGTGCAACTAGCGGGAGAGAAATAACG. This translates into CASSATSGREIT. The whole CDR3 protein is CASSATSGREITQYF.

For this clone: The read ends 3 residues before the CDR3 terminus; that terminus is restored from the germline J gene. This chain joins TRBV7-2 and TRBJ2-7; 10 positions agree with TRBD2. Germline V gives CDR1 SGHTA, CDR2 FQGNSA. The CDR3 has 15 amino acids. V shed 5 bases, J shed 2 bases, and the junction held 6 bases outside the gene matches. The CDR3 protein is CASSPPAGGPYEQYF. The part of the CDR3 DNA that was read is TGTGCCAGCAGCCCCCCAGCGGGAGGGCCCTACGAG.

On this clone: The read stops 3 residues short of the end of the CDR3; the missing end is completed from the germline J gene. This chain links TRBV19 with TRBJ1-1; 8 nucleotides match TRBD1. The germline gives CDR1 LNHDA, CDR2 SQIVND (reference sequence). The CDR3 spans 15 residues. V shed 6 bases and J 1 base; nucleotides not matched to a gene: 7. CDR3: CASRHPGTGNTEAFF. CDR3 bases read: TGTGCCAGTAGACACCCCGGGACAGGGAACACTGAA.

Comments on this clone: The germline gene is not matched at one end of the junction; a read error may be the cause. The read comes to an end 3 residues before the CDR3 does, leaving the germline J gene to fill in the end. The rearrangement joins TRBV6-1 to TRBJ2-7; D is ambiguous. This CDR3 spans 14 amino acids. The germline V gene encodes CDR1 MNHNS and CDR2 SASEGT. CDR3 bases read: TGTGCCAGCAGCGAAGTAGTGCACTCCTACGAG. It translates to CASSEVVHSYE. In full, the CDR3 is CASSEVVHSYEQYF.

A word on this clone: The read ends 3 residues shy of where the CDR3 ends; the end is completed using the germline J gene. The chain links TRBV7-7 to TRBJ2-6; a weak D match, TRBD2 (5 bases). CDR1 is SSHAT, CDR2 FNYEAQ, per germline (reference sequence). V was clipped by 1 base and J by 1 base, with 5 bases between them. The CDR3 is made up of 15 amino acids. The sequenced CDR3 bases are TGTGCCAGCAGCTTAGGAGGGTCTGGGGCCAACGTC. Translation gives CASSLGGSGANV. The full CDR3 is CASSLGGSGANVLTF.

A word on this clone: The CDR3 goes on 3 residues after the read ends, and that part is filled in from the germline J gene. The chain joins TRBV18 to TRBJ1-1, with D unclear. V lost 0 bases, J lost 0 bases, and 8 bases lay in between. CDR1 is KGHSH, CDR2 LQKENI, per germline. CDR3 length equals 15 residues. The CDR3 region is CASSPPISMNTEAFF. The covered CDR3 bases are TGTGCCAGCTCACCACCGATTAGCATGAACACTGAA.